This T cell receptor (beta chain) was observed in a study of CD8 T cells in Susac syndrome. RNA in amounts of roughly 0.5 to 1 ug was reverse transcribed with random hexamers. By means of immunoSEQ multiplex PCR, TCR beta CDR3 spanning 54 Vbeta and 13 Jbeta underwent amplification. TCRdb reanalysed the immunoSEQ multiplex PCR reads using MiXCR and keeps one entry per CDR3 protein. The sample has some 100,000 distinct CDR3 sequences, nearly 97% seen once. General observations from the study: It was acknowledged in the study that its TCR sequencing and HLA analysis involved a relatively small number of individuals.

The germline V gene has CDR1 SNHLY and CDR2 FYNNEI. The CDR3 runs to 14 residues. Trimming pared 8 bases from V and 5 bases from J, leaving 18 bases between. A remark on this clonotype: Its target is not known.

This TCR was sampled from a human donor with Susac syndrome. The material sequenced was CD8+ T cells from PBMCs. V and J are TRBV2 and TRBJ2-5, with a possible D match to TRBD1 (6 bases). CDR3 residues: CASLLQGLWETQYF. CDR3 in DNA: TGTGCCAGCCTCTTACAGGGATTGTGGGAGACCCAGTACTTC.